Presented here are 17 T cell receptor beta chains from one specimen sequenced in a study of T cell repertoires in cytomegalovirus infection. TCRdb analysed the reads with MiXCR anew, one entry per CDR3 protein. The data hold around 740,000 distinct CDR3 sequences, with 35% to 45% observed a single time. Specimen: PBMCs. Receptors originate from a human donor in good health (CMV status not recorded). Some clones in this sample may be carry-over from other donors' samples.

The chain is built from TRBV5-5 and TRBJ2-1; no clear D gene. Trimming pared 4 bases from V and 6 bases from J, leaving 14 bases between. The CDR3 runs 14 residues. Looked up from germline, CDR1 is SGHKS and CDR2 is YYEKEE (reference sequence). In DNA, the CDR3 is TGTGCCAGCAGCCCCACCCTCCCCCGCAATGAGCAGTTCTTC. Amino acid sequence: CASSPTLPRNEQFF.

This clonotype occurred once. The V and J genes are TRBV5-1 and TRBJ1-3, with 7 bases matching TRBD1. The CDR3 is 16 residues long. CDR1 and CDR2 from the germline V gene are SGHRS and YFSETQ. J lost 2 bases, V lost 4 bases, and 9 bases had no gene match. The CDR3 spells CASSISTQGTGNTIYF. The CDR3 nucleotides read TGCGCCAGCAGCATTTCAACACAGGGGACTGGAAACACCATATATTTT.

In this sample, this clonotype turned up a few times. The chain has TRBV20-1 and TRBJ2-7, with D unresolved. Trimming shortened V by 6 bases and J by 5 bases, and 17 bases separated the two germline ends. The CDR3 has 13 amino acids. Germline values: CDR1 DFQATT, CDR2 SNEGSKA (reference sequence). The CDR3 bases are TGCAGTGCCCCAGTACCTAGTATGAACGAGCAGTACTTC. As protein: CSAPVPSMNEQYF.

This clonotype appeared a few times. The chain employs TRBV28 and TRBJ1-1; unclear D gene. Germline assignment: CDR1 MDHEN and CDR2 SYDVKM. The CDR3 runs 12 residues. Trimming cost V 1 base and J 4 bases, with 4 bases left between them. For the CDR3, the DNA is TGTGCCAGCAGTTTATTCGTCACTGAAGCTTTCTTT. Protein sequence: CASSLFVTEAFF.

The chain links TRBV15 to TRBJ1-5, with a possible D match to TRBD1 (5 bases). Germline values: CDR1 LNHNV, CDR2 YYDKDF (reference sequence). Trimming left V 1 base short and J 3 bases short, with 13 bases between. The CDR3 extends over 16 amino acids. The CDR3 reads CATSRGGSKINQPQHF. For the CDR3, the DNA is TGTGCCACCAGCAGAGGGGGGTCCAAAATCAATCAGCCCCAGCATTTT.

The count of this clonotype is one. V gene TRBV19 combines with J gene TRBJ1-1; maybe TRBD1 (5 bases). Germline CDR1 reads LNHDA; CDR2 reads SQIVND (reference sequence). This CDR3 is 12 amino acids long. Trimming removed 9 bases from V and 1 base from J, with 9 bases in between. The CDR3 spells CARGPRNTEAFF. The DNA of the CDR3 is TGTGCCAGGGGACCGAGGAACACTGAAGCTTTCTTT.

The chain joins TRBV20-1 to TRBJ1-2; TRBD1 matches 9 bases. V was pared by 4 bases and J by 2 bases, with 8 bases of the junction left unmatched. The CDR3 has 15 amino acids. Germline assignment: CDR1 DFQATT and CDR2 SNEGSKA (reference sequence). The CDR3 loop reads CSATDRGNYNYGYTF. The CDR3 region has the DNA TGCAGTGCTACCGACAGGGGGAATTACAACTATGGCTACACCTTC.

The table lists this clonotype with a few counts. V usage is TRBV10-3 and J usage is TRBJ2-3; the D is unclear. The V end lost 6 bases, the J end lost 3 bases, and 4 bases lay between the germline ends. Germline CDR1 ENHRY, CDR2 SYGVKD. CDR3 length: 11 residues. The CDR3 DNA is TGTGCCATCAGATCAACAGATACGCAGTATTTT. Protein: CAIRSTDTQYF.

This rearrangement joins TRBV7-9 to TRBJ1-5; maybe TRBD1 (6 bases). V was trimmed by 3 bases and J by 1 base, leaving 13 bases between them. The germline CDR1 and CDR2 sequences are SEHNR and FQNEAQ (reference sequence). This CDR3 region has 16 residues. CDR3 sequence reads: CASSFQGPSSNQPQHF. The CDR3 region has the DNA TGTGCCAGCAGCTTCCAGGGGCCGAGCAGCAATCAGCCCCAGCATTTT.

This chain joins TRBV5-6 and TRBJ2-2, with 7 bases fitting TRBD1. This CDR3 comprises 16 residues. Germline loops: CDR1 SGHDT, CDR2 YYEEEE. Losses at the gene ends were 3 bases for V and 5 bases for J; bases not matched to a gene: 10. For the CDR3, the DNA is TGTGCCAGCAGCTACGCAGGGGGATATCGGACCGGGGAGCTGTTTTTT. Encoded protein: CASSYAGGYRTGELFF.

The gene calls are TRBV6-2 or TRBV6-3 and TRBJ2-7; D not resolved. V lost 6 bases and J lost 5, with 11 bases in between. The CDR3 contains 12 residues. Looked up from germline, CDR1 is MNHEY and CDR2 is SVGEGT. CDR3 sequence: CASSPTDHEQYF. The CDR3 DNA is TGTGCCAGCAGCCCGACCGACCACGAGCAGTACTTC.

The chain joins TRBV19 to TRBJ2-7; 12 nucleotides align to TRBD2. V lost 5 bases, J lost 2 bases, and 7 bases stayed unmatched. The CDR3 covers 16 residues. The germline V gene encodes CDR1 LNHDA and CDR2 SQIVND (reference sequence). This chain's CDR3 is CASSSTSGGRPYEQYF. For the CDR3, the DNA is TGTGCCAGTAGTTCTACTAGCGGGGGGAGGCCCTACGAGCAGTACTTC.

The rearrangement links TRBV5-1 to TRBJ2-3, with 11 bases aligning to TRBD2. Germline CDR1 is SGHRS and CDR2 is YFSETQ. CDR3 size: 14 residues. V was clipped by 4 bases and J by 7 bases; unmatched bases: 5. The DNA for the CDR3 is TGCGCCAGCAGCGTGAGACTAGCGGGGAATACGCAGTATTTT. Amino acid sequence: CASSVRLAGNTQYF.

The J gene is TRBJ2-7, the V gene TRBV10-3, with D possibly TRBD2 on 5 matching bases. CDR3 size: 15 residues. Germline CDR1 ENHRY, CDR2 SYGVKD. V gave up 1 base and J gave up 3 bases, with 13 bases separating them. CDR3 protein: CAISEYPKRGYEQYF. The CDR3 nucleotides are TGTGCCATCAGTGAGTACCCGAAACGGGGCTACGAGCAGTACTTC.

The genes are TRBV24-1 and TRBJ2-5; perhaps TRBD1 as D (5 bases). Trimming removed 4 bases at V and 5 bases at J, with 10 bases between. CDR1 is KGHDR, CDR2 SFDVKD, per germline. The CDR3 is 13 residues long. Here the CDR3 reads CATSDATAETQYF. The DNA of the CDR3 is TGTGCCACCAGTGACGCGACAGCGGAGACCCAGTACTTC.

The CDR3 DNA sequence: TGTGCCAGCAGCCGGGGGACAGGTGCGTCGGCGATCACTGAAGCTTTCTTT. Protein sequence: CASSRGTGASAITEAFF. This chain joins TRBV12-3 or TRBV12-4 and TRBJ1-1; 8 bases fit TRBD1. The V gene end was trimmed by 6 bases and the J gene end by 4 bases; junction bases not matched to a gene: 16. The CDR3 extends over 17 amino acids.

The chain uses TRBV6-1 and TRBJ2-2, with TRBD2 matching over 7 bases. Germline CDR1 MNHNS, CDR2 SASEGT. The CDR3 is 18 residues long. V was clipped by 0 bases and J by 5 bases; unmatched bases: 12. CDR3 residues: CASSEARVGGVRTGELFF. CDR3 DNA: TGTGCCAGCAGTGAAGCGCGGGTGGGAGGGGTTCGGACCGGGGAGCTGTTTTTT.